This TCR beta chain was retrieved from a study of metastatic and nonmetastatic thyroid tumors. The CDR3 loop spans 19 amino acids. The V end lost 4 bases, the J end lost 4 bases, and 25 bases lay between the germline ends. CDR1 is SGHTA, CDR2 FQGNSA, per germline. This clone was detected many times. Thyroid surgery took place with no prior treatment in any patient. TCRdb re-called the PCR reads via MiXCR. The sample holds 65,000 or so clones, 4% to 4.5% seen once. The TCR originated in a female donor with papillary thyroid cancer or a benign thyroid nodule (not recorded which). Some clones in this sample may be carry-over from other donors' samples. The sequenced sample was blood. This chain joins TRBV7-2 and TRBJ2-2, with TRBD1 as a possible D gene (5 bases). For the CDR3, the DNA is TGTGCCAGCAGCTCCATTCAGGGTTTCCTTAGGGATCTCACCGGGGAGCTGTTTTTT. Its translation is CASSSIQGFLRDLTGELFF.